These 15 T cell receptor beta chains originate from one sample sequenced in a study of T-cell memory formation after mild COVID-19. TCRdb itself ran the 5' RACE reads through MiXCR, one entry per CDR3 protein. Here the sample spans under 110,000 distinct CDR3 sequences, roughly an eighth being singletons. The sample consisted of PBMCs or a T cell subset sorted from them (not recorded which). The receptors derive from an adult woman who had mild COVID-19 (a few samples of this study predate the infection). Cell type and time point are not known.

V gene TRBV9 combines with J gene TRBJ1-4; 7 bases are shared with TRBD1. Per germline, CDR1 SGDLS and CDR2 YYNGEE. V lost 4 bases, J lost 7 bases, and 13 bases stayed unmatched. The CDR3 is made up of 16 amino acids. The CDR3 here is CASSKQTGDVGEKLFF. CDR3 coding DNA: TGTGCCAGCAGCAAACAAACAGGGGACGTTGGTGAAAAACTGTTTTTT.

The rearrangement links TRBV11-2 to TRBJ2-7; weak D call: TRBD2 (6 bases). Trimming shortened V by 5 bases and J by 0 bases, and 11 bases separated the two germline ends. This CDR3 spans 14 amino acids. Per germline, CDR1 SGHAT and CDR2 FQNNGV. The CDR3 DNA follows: TGTGCCAGCAGCCAAACGGGGGACTCCTACGAGCAGTACTTC. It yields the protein CASSQTGDSYEQYF.

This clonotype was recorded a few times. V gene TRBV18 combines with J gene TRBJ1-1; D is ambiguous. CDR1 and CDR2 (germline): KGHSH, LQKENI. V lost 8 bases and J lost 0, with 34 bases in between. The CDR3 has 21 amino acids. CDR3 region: CASVPTPILEAAARMNTEAFF. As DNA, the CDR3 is TGTGCCAGCGTACCTACCCCCATACTGGAAGCCGCAGCCAGAATGAACACTGAAGCTTTCTTT.

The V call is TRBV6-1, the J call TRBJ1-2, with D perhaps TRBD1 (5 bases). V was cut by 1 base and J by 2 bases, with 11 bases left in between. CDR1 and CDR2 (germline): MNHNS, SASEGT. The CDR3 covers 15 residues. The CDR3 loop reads CASSEGDGANYGYTF. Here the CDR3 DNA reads TGTGCCAGCAGTGAAGGGGACGGAGCGAACTATGGCTACACCTTC.

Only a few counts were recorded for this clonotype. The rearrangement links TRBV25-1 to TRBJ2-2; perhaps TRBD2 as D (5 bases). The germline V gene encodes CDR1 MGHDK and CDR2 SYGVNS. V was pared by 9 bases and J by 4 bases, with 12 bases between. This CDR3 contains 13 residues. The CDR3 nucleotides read TGTGCCAGTAGTTTACTAGTCACCGGGGAGCTGTTTTTT. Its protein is CASSLLVTGELFF.

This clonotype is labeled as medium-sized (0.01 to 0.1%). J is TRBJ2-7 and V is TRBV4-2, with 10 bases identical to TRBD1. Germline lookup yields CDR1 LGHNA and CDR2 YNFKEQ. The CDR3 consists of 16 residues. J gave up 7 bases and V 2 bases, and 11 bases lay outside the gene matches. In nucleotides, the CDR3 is TGTGCCAGCAGCCAAAAGGAAGGGACAGGGGCGCATGAGCAGTACTTC. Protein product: CASSQKEGTGAHEQYF.

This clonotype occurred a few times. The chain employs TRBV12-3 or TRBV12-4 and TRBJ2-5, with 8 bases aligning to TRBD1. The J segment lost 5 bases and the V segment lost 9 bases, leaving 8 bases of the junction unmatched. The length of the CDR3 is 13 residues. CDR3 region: CASEQGGVETQYF. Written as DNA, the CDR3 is TGTGCCAGTGAACAGGGGGGAGTGGAGACCCAGTACTTC.

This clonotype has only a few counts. In DNA form, the CDR3 reads TGCGCCAGCAGCCAAGACAGGGCGTTGAACACTGAAGCTTTCTTT. Its translation is CASSQDRALNTEAFF. The chain has TRBV4-1 and TRBJ1-1; perhaps TRBD1 as D (5 bases). Germline V gives CDR1 MGHRA, CDR2 YSYEKL. The V gene lost 0 bases and the J gene lost 0 bases, with 8 bases spanning the gap. This CDR3 contains 15 residues.

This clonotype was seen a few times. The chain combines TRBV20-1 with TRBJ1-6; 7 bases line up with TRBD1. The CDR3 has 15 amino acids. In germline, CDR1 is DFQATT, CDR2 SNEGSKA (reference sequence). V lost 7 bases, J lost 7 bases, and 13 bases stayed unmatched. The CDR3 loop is CSVPEDRSFNSPLHF. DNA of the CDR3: TGCAGTGTTCCAGAGGACAGGTCCTTCAATTCACCCCTCCACTTT.

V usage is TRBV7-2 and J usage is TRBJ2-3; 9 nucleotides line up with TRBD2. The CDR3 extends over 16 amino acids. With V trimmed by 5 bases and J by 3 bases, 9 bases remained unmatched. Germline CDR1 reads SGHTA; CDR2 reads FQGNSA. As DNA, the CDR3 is TGTGCCAGCAGCCCCAGCGGGGGGCCGTCTACAGATACGCAGTATTTT. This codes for CASSPSGGPSTDTQYF.

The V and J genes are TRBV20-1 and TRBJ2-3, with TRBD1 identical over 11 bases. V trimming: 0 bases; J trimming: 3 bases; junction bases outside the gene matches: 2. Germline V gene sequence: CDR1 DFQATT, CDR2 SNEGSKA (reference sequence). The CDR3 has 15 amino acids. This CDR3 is CSAREGQGDTDTQYF. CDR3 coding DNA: TGCAGTGCTAGAGAGGGACAGGGGGATACAGATACGCAGTATTTT.

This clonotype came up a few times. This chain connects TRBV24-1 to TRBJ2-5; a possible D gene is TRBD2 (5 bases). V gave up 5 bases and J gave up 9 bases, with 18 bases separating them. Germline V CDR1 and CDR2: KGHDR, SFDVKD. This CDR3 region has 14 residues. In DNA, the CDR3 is TGTGCCACCAGTGGCCTCACTAGTTTTGGTGCCCAGTACTTC. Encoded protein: CATSGLTSFGAQYF.

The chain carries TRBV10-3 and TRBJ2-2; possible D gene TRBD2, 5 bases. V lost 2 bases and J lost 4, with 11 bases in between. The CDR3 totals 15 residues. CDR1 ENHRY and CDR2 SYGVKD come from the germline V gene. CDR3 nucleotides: TGTGCCATCAGTGAGGGCGGTCGGGGCACCGGGGAGCTGTTTTTT. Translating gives CAISEGGRGTGELFF.

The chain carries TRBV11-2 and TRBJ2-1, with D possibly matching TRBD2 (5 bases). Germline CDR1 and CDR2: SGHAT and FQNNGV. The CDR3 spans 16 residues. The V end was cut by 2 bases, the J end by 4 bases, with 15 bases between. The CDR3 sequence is CASSLNNREGYNEQFF. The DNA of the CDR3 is TGTGCCAGCAGCTTAAATAATCGGGAAGGGTACAATGAGCAGTTCTTC.

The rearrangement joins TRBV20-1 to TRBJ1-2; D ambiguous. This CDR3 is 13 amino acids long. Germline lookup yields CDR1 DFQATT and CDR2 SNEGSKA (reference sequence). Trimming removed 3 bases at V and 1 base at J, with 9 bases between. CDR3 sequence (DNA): TGCAGTGCTAGGGACGACGATAACTATGGCTACACCTTC. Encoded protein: CSARDDDNYGYTF.